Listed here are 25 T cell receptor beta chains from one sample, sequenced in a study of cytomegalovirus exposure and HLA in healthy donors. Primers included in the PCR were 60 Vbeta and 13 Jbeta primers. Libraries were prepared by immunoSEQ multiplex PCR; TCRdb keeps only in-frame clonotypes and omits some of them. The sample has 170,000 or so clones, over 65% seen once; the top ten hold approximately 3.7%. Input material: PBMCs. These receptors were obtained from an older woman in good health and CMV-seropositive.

CDR3 loop: CASTPTGDTQYF. CDR3 sequence (DNA): TGTGCCAGCACCCCGACAGGAGATACGCAGTATTTT. V is TRBV7-9 and J is TRBJ2-3, with D perhaps TRBD1 (6 bases). Trimming left V 7 bases short and J 5 bases short, with 10 bases between. This CDR3 is built from 12 residues. Germline assignment: CDR1 SEHNR and CDR2 FQNEAQ (reference sequence).

The CDR3, as DNA: TGTGCCAGCAACCTATTGACAGGGGGCGGCGAGCAGTACTTC. It yields the protein CASNLLTGGGEQYF. This chain uses TRBV28 with TRBJ2-7; 10 bases map to TRBD1. Germline values: CDR1 MDHEN, CDR2 SYDVKM. This CDR3 contains 14 residues. Trimming cost V 7 bases and J 6 bases; bases outside gene matches: 9.

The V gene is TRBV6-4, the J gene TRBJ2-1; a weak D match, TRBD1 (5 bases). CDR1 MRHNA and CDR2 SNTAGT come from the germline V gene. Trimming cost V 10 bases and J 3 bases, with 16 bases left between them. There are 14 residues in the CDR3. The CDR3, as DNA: TGTGCCACTTCGGACAAAGGGAACTACAATGAGCAGTTCTTC. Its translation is CATSDKGNYNEQFF.

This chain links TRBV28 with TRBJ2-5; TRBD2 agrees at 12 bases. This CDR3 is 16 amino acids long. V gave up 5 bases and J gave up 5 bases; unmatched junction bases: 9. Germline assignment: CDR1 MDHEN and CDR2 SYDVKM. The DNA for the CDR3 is TGTGCCAGCAGTACTCCTAGCGGGAGGGCCTTGGAGACCCAGTACTTC. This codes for CASSTPSGRALETQYF. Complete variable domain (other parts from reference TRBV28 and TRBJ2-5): DVKVTQSSRYLVKRTGEKVFLECVQDMDHENMFWYRQDPGLGLRLIYFSYDVKMKEKGDIPEGYSVSREKKERFSLILESASTNQTSMYLCASSTPSGRALETQYFGPGTRLLVL.

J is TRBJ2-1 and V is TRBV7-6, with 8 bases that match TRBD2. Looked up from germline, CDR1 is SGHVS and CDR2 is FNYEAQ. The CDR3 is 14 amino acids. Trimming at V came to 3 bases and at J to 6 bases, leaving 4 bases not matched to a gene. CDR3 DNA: TGTGCCAGCAGCTTTTTCGGGAGGGGCAATGAGCAGTTCTTC. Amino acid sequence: CASSFFGRGNEQFF.

The DNA of the CDR3 is TGTGCCAGCAGCTTACGGGTGTCGGGACAGGGTGCCTATGGCTACACCTTC. It encodes CASSLRVSGQGAYGYTF. This sequence joins TRBV7-8 and TRBJ1-2; TRBD1 aligns across 9 bases. The CDR3 length is 17 residues. Germline V lookup: CDR1 SGHVS, CDR2 FQNEAQ. V dropped 2 bases and J dropped 4; count of bases not matched to a gene: 11.

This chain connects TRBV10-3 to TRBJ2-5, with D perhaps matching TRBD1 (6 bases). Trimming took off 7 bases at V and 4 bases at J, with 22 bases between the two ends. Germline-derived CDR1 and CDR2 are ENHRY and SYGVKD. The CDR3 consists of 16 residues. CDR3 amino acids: CAITSEFPDSAETQYF. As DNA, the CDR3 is TGTGCCATCACCTCAGAATTCCCGGACAGTGCAGAGACCCAGTACTTC.

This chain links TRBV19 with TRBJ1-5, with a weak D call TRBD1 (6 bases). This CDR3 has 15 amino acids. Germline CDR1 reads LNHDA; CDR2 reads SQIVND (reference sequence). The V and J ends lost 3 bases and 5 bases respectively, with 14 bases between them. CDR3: CASSIWGEGDQPQHF. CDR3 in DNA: TGTGCCAGTAGTATTTGGGGAGAGGGGGATCAGCCCCAGCATTTT.

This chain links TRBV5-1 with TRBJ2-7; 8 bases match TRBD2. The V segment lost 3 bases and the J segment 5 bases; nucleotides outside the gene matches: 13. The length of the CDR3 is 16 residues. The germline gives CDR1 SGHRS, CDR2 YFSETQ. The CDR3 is CASSWGGTSLKDEQYF. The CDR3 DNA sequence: TGCGCCAGCAGCTGGGGGGGGACTAGTTTAAAGGACGAGCAGTACTTC.

CDR3 protein: CASSPGLNQETQYF. The CDR3 bases are TGTGCCAGCTCTCCCGGACTGAACCAAGAGACCCAGTACTTC. The chain couples TRBV18 to TRBJ2-5; weak D call: TRBD2 (5 bases). The CDR3 runs 14 residues. Trimming took 6 bases from V and 0 from J, leaving 11 bases between them. Germline V lookup: CDR1 KGHSH, CDR2 LQKENI.

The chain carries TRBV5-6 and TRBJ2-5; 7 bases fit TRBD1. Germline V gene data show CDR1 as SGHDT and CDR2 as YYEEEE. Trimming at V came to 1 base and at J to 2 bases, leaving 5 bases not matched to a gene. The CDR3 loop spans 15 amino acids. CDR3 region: CASSLTGAGQETQYF. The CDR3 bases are TGTGCCAGCAGCTTGACAGGGGCAGGGCAAGAGACCCAGTACTTC. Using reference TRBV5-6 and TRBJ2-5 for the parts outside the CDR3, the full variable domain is DAGVTQSPTHLIKTRGQQVTLRCSPKSGHDTVSWYQQALGQGPQFIFQYYEEEERQRGNFPDRFSGHQFPNYSSELNVNALLLGDSALYLCASSLTGAGQETQYFGPGTRLLVL.

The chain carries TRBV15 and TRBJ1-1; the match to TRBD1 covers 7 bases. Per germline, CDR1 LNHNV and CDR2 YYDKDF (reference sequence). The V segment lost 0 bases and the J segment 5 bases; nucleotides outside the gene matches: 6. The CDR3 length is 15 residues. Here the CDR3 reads CATSRDNSGGTEAFF. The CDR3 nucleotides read TGTGCCACCAGCAGAGATAATTCAGGGGGTACTGAAGCTTTCTTT.

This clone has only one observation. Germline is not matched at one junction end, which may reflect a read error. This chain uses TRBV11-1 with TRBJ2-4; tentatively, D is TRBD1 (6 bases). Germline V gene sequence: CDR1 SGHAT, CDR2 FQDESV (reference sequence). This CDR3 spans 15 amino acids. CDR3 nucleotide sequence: TGTGCCAGCAGCCCAGACGGACAGAAAAAAAACAGTCAGTACTTC. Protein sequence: CASSPDGQKKNSQYF.

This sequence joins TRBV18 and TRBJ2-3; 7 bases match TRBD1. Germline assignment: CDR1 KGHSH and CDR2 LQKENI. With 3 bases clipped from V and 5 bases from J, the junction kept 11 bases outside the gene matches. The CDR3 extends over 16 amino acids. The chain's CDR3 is CASSPPAQGTGDTQYF. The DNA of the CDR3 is TGTGCCAGCTCACCGCCGGCACAGGGGACGGGAGATACGCAGTATTTT.

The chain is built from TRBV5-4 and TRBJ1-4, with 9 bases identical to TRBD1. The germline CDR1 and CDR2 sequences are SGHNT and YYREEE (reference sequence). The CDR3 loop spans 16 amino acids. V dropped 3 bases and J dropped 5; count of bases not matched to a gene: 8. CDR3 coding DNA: TGTGCCAGCAGCTCCCTAGACAGGGGGATGAATGAAAAACTGTTTTTT. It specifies CASSSLDRGMNEKLFF.

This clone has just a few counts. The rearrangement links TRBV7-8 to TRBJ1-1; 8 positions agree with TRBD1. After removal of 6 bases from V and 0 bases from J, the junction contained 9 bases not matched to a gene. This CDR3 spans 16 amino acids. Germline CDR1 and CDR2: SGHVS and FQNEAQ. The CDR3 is CASRGQAGNMNTEAFF. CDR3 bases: TGTGCCAGCAGGGGACAGGCAGGGAACATGAACACTGAAGCTTTCTTT.

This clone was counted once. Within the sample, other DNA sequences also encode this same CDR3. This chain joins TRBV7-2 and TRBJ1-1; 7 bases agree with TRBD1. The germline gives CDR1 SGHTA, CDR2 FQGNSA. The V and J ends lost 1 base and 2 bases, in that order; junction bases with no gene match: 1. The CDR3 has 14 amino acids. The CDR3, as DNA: TGTGCCAGCAGCTTAGGACAGGGAAACACTGAAGCTTTCTTT. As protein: CASSLGQGNTEAFF.

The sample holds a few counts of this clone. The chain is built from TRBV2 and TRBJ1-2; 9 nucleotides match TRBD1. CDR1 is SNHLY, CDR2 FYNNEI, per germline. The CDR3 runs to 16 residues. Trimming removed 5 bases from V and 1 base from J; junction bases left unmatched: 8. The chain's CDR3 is CASSPGQGPYNYGYTF. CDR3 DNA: TGTGCCAGCAGTCCTGGACAGGGGCCCTATAACTATGGCTACACCTTC.

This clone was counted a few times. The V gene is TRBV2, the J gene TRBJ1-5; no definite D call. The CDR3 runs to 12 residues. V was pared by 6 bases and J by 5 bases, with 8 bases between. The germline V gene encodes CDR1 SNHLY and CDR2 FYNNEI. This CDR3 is CASSTPYQPQHF. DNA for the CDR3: TGTGCCAGCAGCACACCTTATCAGCCCCAGCATTTT.

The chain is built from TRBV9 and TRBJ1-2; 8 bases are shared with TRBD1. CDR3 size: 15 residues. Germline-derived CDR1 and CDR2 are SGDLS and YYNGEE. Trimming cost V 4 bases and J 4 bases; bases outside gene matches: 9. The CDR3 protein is CASSPRTGMGYGYTF. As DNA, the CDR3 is TGTGCCAGCAGCCCCAGGACAGGGATGGGCTATGGCTACACCTTC.

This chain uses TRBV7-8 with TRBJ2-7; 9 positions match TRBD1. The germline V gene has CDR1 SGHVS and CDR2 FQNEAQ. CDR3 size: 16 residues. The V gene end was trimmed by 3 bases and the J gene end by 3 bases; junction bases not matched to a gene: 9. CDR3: CASSLKSGTGYYEQYF. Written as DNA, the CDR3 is TGTGCCAGCAGCTTGAAGAGTGGGACAGGGTACTACGAGCAGTACTTC.

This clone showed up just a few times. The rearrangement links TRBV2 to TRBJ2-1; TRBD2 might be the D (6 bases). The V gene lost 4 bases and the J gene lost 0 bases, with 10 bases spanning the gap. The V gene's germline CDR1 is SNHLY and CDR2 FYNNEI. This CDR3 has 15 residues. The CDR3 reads CASSAGGSSYNEQFF. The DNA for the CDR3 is TGTGCCAGCAGTGCCGGGGGTAGCTCCTACAATGAGCAGTTCTTC.

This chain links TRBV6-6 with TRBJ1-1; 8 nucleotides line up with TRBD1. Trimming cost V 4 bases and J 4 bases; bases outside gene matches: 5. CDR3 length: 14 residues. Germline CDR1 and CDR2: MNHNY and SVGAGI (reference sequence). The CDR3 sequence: CASSSGQGITEAFF. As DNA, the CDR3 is TGTGCCAGCAGTTCAGGACAGGGAATCACTGAAGCTTTCTTT.

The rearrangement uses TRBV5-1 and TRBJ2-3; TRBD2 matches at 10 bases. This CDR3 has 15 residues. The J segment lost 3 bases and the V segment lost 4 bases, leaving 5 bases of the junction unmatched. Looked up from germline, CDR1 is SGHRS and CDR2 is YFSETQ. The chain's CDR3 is CASSGLAGETDTQYF. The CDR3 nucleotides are TGCGCCAGCAGCGGGCTAGCGGGAGAGACAGATACGCAGTATTTT.

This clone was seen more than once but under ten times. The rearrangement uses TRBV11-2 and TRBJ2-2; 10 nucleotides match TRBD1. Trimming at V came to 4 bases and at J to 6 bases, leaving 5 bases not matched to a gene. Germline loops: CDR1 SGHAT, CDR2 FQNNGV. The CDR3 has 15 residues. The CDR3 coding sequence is TGTGCCAGCAGCTCGGGACAGGGGTTGGCCGGGGAGCTGTTTTTT. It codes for CASSSGQGLAGELFF.